This TCR beta chain emerged from a study of blood T cell repertoires in COVID-19. Study as a whole: There were acute and convalescent COVID-19 samples, and they came from the United States, Italy and Spain.

Some clones are missing from TCRdb's copy, which holds only in-frame ones; the method was immunoSEQ multiplex PCR. Among 150,000 to 200,000 clones listed, roughly 88% were seen once. Those enrolled, adults aged roughly 18 to 100 years, came from about two dozen US areas. Which cohort a participant joined came from the clinical history participants gave. Sequencing input: PBMCs or T cells enriched from blood (not recorded which). The clonotype originates from a man aged 50 or older who had recovered from COVID-19.

The CDR3 DNA sequence: TGTGCCAGTAGCCGGCAGGGGGACTATGGCTACACCTTC. Encoded protein: CASSRQGDYGYTF. The rearrangement links TRBV19 to TRBJ1-2; 7 nucleotides align to TRBD1. This CDR3 is built from 13 residues. Germline CDR1 LNHDA, CDR2 SQIVND (reference sequence). The V and J ends lost 6 bases and 3 bases, in that order; junction bases with no gene match: 4.